The 8 T cell receptor beta chains reported below all come from one sample, sequenced in a study of cytomegalovirus exposure and HLA in healthy donors. The PCR was carried out with 60 Vbeta primers and 13 Jbeta primers. Profiled with immunoSEQ multiplex PCR; TCRdb holds only in-frame clones, not every one. The profile shows under 200,000 clones, more than 75% of them singletons. The sequencing sample was made of PBMCs. Source of these receptors: a man aged 40-49 years in good health and CMV-seropositive.

This clone has a handful of counts. The chain carries TRBV5-8 and TRBJ1-1; tentatively, D is TRBD1 (6 bases). The CDR3 has 15 residues. Germline V gene sequence: CDR1 SGHTS, CDR2 YDEGEE. Deletions cut 0 bases from V and 4 bases from J, with 13 bases between. DNA of the CDR3: TGTGCCAGCAGCTTGGTTCGGACAGCGAGCACTGAAGCTTTCTTT. Protein product: CASSLVRTASTEAFF.

The genes are TRBV6-5 and TRBJ2-1, with TRBD1 identical over 8 bases. CDR3 size: 15 residues. The germline V gene encodes CDR1 MNHEY and CDR2 SVGAGI. V was clipped by 6 bases and J by 5 bases; unmatched bases: 9. The CDR3 DNA follows: TGTGCCAGCAGCTATGACAGGGGAACCCACAATGAGCAGTTCTTC. Translating it yields CASSYDRGTHNEQFF.

The rearrangement joins TRBV4-3 to TRBJ2-7; 10 nucleotides match TRBD2. From germline, CDR1 is LGHNA and CDR2 YSLEER. This CDR3 has 15 residues. The V segment lost 2 bases and the J segment 5 bases; nucleotides outside the gene matches: 6. For the CDR3, the DNA is TGCGCCAGCAGCCAACCAAGCGGGAGGGCCGACGAGCAGTACTTC. Protein product: CASSQPSGRADEQYF.

This clone was seen only a few times. The chain carries TRBV10-2 and TRBJ1-4; no clear D. Germline V gives CDR1 WSHSY, CDR2 SAAADI. The CDR3 contains 13 residues. Trimming cost V 2 bases and J 6 bases, with 7 bases left between them. In DNA form, the CDR3 reads TGCGCCAGCAGTGAGGGAGAGCATGAAAAACTGTTTTTT. It translates to CASSEGEHEKLFF.

The V gene is TRBV6-6, the J gene TRBJ1-3; TRBD1 might be the D (5 bases). V lost 6 bases and J 4 bases, leaving 13 bases between the germline ends. The CDR3 sequence is 14 residues long. CDR1 is MNHNY and CDR2 is SVGAGI in the germline V gene (reference sequence). CDR3 sequence (DNA): TGTGCCAGCAGGTCCTCGGGGGGGGGAAACACCATATATTTT. This translates into CASRSSGGGNTIYF.

The chain carries TRBV6-5 and TRBJ1-4; TRBD1 agrees at 8 bases. Germline assignment: CDR1 MNHEY and CDR2 SVGAGI. This CDR3 region has 15 residues. V shed 2 bases, J shed 7 bases, and the junction held 6 bases outside the gene matches. In DNA form, the CDR3 reads TGTGCCAGCAGTTACACAGGGGGGCCGGGTGAAAAACTGTTTTTT. Amino acids: CASSYTGGPGEKLFF.

The V gene is TRBV10-3, the J gene TRBJ1-5, with 8 bases identical to TRBD1. Germline loops: CDR1 ENHRY, CDR2 SYGVKD. Trimming cost V 0 bases and J 5 bases; bases outside gene matches: 6. The CDR3 sequence is 16 residues long. The CDR3 coding sequence is TGTGCCATCAGTGAGTCGGCAGGGGGCCTGTATCAGCCCCAGCATTTT. Protein sequence: CAISESAGGLYQPQHF.

The chain carries TRBV4-3 and TRBJ2-3, with D perhaps TRBD2 (5 bases). The germline V gene encodes CDR1 LGHNA and CDR2 YSLEER. The CDR3 is 14 amino acids. V was trimmed by 4 bases and J by 2 bases, leaving 10 bases between them. The CDR3 bases are TGCGCCAGCAGCCCCGCGGGCTACACAGATACGCAGTATTTT. This gives the protein CASSPAGYTDTQYF.